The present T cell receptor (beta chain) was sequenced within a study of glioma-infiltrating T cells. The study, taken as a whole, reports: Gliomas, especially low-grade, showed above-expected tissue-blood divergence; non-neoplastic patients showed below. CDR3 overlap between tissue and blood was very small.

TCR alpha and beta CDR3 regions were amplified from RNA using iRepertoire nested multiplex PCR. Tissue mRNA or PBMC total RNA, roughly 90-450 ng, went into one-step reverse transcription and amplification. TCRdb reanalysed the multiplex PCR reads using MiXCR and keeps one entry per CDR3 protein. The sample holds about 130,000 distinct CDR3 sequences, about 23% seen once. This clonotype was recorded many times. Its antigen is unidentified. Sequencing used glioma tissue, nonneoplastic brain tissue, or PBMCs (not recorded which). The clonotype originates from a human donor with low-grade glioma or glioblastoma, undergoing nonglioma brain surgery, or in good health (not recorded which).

The CDR3 protein is CASSLGITADTQYF. The CDR3 DNA sequence: TGCGCCAGCAGCTTGGGAATTACCGCAGATACGCAGTATTTT. The chain has TRBV5-1 and TRBJ2-3, with D hard to call. V dropped 0 bases and J dropped 4 bases, with 9 bases sitting between them. This CDR3 comprises 14 residues. Germline CDR1 and CDR2: SGHRS and YFSETQ.